The clone carrying this T cell receptor beta chain has just one count. These data come from a study of shared clonotypes between healthy human individuals. Measured with immunoSEQ multiplex PCR; TCRdb has only the in-frame clones, and not every one. Among 1.5 million to 1.9 million clones listed, nearly 99% were seen once. The CDR3 is made up of 15 amino acids. Germline CDR1 KGHSH, CDR2 LQKENI. Trimming stripped 3 bases from V and 8 bases from J, with 16 bases between. This TCR was recovered from a man aged 30 to 39 in good health. Material for sequencing was naive CD4+ T cells sorted from blood. Specified subset: CD45RA+ positively selected. The chain links TRBV18 to TRBJ1-4; D is undetermined. The CDR3 sequence is CASSPPAEFGEKLFF. The CDR3 region has the DNA TGTGCCAGCTCACCGCCGGCGGAGTTCGGGGAAAAACTGTTTTTT.